These T cell receptor beta chains were read from a single sample in a study of T cells in Graves' hyperthyroidism and ophthalmopathy. TCRdb re-called the multiplex PCR reads through MiXCR, storing one row per CDR3 protein. The sample comprises some 600,000 distinct CDR3 sequences, 11% to 15% of which are singletons, and 4.5% to 6% rests with the top ten. Sequencing was performed on blood. These receptors were taken from a woman between 25 and 40 years old with Graves' hyperthyroidism that later progressed to Graves' ophthalmopathy. CDR3s include the opening cysteine and the closing phenylalanine or tryptophan. Fields, in order: CDR3 protein, CDR3 DNA, clone size, V gene, D gene, J gene. A D gene is named only where the DNA matches it firmly. Size tells how often a clone was seen (once, few, many) or the class of an expanded clone, and some rows leave it out.

cdr3_aa: CAWSLGPAGERDTQYF
cdr3_nt: TGTGCCTGGAGTCTCGGACCGGCAGGGGAGAGAGATACGCAGTATTTT
clone_size: few
v_call: TRBV30
d_call: .
j_call: TRBJ2-3

cdr3_aa: CASRPTSGNYNEQFF
cdr3_nt: TGTGCCAGCAGACCGACTAGCGGAAACTACAATGAGCAGTTCTTC
clone_size: few
v_call: TRBV7-9
d_call: TRBD2
j_call: TRBJ2-1

cdr3_aa: CSAIGTGGRQPQHF
cdr3_nt: TGCAGTGCCATTGGGACAGGGGGCCGTCAGCCCCAGCATTTT
clone_size: many
v_call: TRBV20-1
d_call: TRBD1
j_call: TRBJ1-5

cdr3_aa: CASTLAPYTDTQYF
cdr3_nt: TGTGCCAGCACCCTAGCGCCTTACACAGATACGCAGTATTTT
clone_size: .
v_call: TRBV12-3/TRBV12-4
d_call: .
j_call: TRBJ2-3

cdr3_aa: CASGSYNEQFF
cdr3_nt: TGTGCCAGCGGGAGTTACAATGAGCAGTTCTTC
clone_size: many
v_call: TRBV2
d_call: .
j_call: TRBJ2-1

cdr3_aa: CASSYTGDTTGELFF
cdr3_nt: TGTGCCAGCAGCTATACAGGGGACACCACCGGGGAGCTGTTTTTT
clone_size: few
v_call: TRBV7-9
d_call: TRBD1
j_call: TRBJ2-2

cdr3_aa: CASSQVAEEGEQYF
cdr3_nt: TGCGCCAGCAGCCAAGTAGCGGAGGAGGGCGAGCAGTACTTC
clone_size: few
v_call: TRBV4-3
d_call: .
j_call: TRBJ2-7

cdr3_aa: CASSLGPNEKLFF
cdr3_nt: TGTGCCAGCAGCTTAGGCCCGAATGAAAAACTGTTTTTT
clone_size: many
v_call: TRBV13
d_call: .
j_call: TRBJ1-4

cdr3_aa: CASSPSQGKLFF
cdr3_nt: TGTGCCAGCAGCCCTTCCCAGGGAAAACTGTTTTTT
clone_size: many
v_call: TRBV13
d_call: .
j_call: TRBJ1-4

cdr3_aa: CASRELAGGLYEQYF
cdr3_nt: TGTGCCAGCAGAGAACTAGCGGGAGGCCTTTACGAGCAGTACTTC
clone_size: many
v_call: TRBV6-1
d_call: TRBD2
j_call: TRBJ2-7

cdr3_aa: CASSLWAGGNNEQFF
cdr3_nt: TGTGCCAGCAGCTTATGGGCGGGAGGGAACAATGAGCAGTTCTTC
clone_size: many
v_call: TRBV11-2
d_call: TRBD2
j_call: TRBJ2-1

cdr3_aa: CASSSQGDQETQYF
cdr3_nt: TGCGCCAGCAGCTCTCAGGGGGACCAAGAGACCCAGTACTTC
clone_size: .
v_call: TRBV4-3
d_call: TRBD1
j_call: TRBJ2-5

cdr3_aa: CATSRERTDTQYF
cdr3_nt: TGTGCCACCAGCAGAGAACGCACAGATACGCAGTATTTT
clone_size: few
v_call: TRBV15
d_call: .
j_call: TRBJ2-3

cdr3_aa: CASPTGTGREKLFF
cdr3_nt: TGTGCCAGCCCGACCGGGACAGGGCGAGAAAAACTGTTTTTT
clone_size: few
v_call: TRBV7-9
d_call: TRBD1
j_call: TRBJ1-4

cdr3_aa: CASNANGDQFF
cdr3_nt: TGTGCCAGCAACGCTAACGGGGATCAGTTCTTC
clone_size: many
v_call: TRBV12-3/TRBV12-4
d_call: .
j_call: TRBJ2-1

cdr3_aa: CSAGRDRATDTQYF
cdr3_nt: TGCAGTGCTGGCCGGGACAGGGCGACAGATACGCAGTATTTT
clone_size: many
v_call: TRBV20-1
d_call: TRBD1
j_call: TRBJ2-3

cdr3_aa: CAWSGGTGGSHEQFF
cdr3_nt: TGTGCCTGGAGCGGCGGGACAGGGGGCTCCCATGAGCAGTTCTTC
clone_size: many
v_call: TRBV30
d_call: TRBD1
j_call: TRBJ2-1

cdr3_aa: CASSLRPYASGSFYEQYF
cdr3_nt: TGTGCCAGCAGTTTACGACCCTACGCTAGCGGGAGCTTTTACGAGCAGTACTTC
clone_size: .
v_call: TRBV5-4
d_call: TRBD2
j_call: TRBJ2-7

cdr3_aa: CASSLPQGEQFF
cdr3_nt: TGTGCCAGCAGCTTGCCACAGGGTGAGCAGTTCTTC
clone_size: many
v_call: TRBV7-9
d_call: .
j_call: TRBJ2-1

cdr3_aa: CASILSSGANTGELFF
cdr3_nt: TGTGCCAGCATCCTAAGTAGCGGAGCGAACACCGGGGAGCTGTTTTTT
clone_size: many
v_call: TRBV11-3
d_call: .
j_call: TRBJ2-2

cdr3_aa: CASSEGDFSTDTQYF
cdr3_nt: TGTGCCAGCAGTGAAGGGGACTTTAGCACAGATACGCAGTATTTT
clone_size: many
v_call: TRBV2
d_call: .
j_call: TRBJ2-3

cdr3_aa: CASSQGGSGGYEQYF
cdr3_nt: TGTGCCAGCAGCCAAGGAGGTAGCGGGGGCTACGAGCAGTACTTC
clone_size: once
v_call: TRBV4-2
d_call: TRBD2
j_call: TRBJ2-7

cdr3_aa: CASSLEPGVPYSGNTIYF
cdr3_nt: TGTGCCAGCAGCTTGGAACCAGGGGTCCCCTATTCTGGAAACACCATATATTTT
clone_size: many
v_call: TRBV5-5
d_call: .
j_call: TRBJ1-3

cdr3_aa: CASSIGGPTGELFF
cdr3_nt: TGTGCCAGTAGTATCGGGGGGCCCACCGGGGAGCTGTTTTTT
clone_size: few
v_call: TRBV19
d_call: .
j_call: TRBJ2-2

cdr3_aa: CAISQVPSTDTQYF
cdr3_nt: TGTGCCATCAGTCAGGTACCGAGCACAGATACGCAGTATTTT
clone_size: .
v_call: TRBV10-3
d_call: .
j_call: TRBJ2-3

cdr3_aa: CASSVASGRNSPLHF
cdr3_nt: TGTGCCAGCAGCGTAGCGTCAGGTCGGAATTCACCCCTCCACTTT
clone_size: many
v_call: TRBV9
d_call: .
j_call: TRBJ1-6

cdr3_aa: CASSPPPGQGEFARHYEQYF
cdr3_nt: TGTGCCAGCAGTCCCCCCCCGGGACAGGGGGAGTTCGCCCGCCACTACGAGCAGTACTTC
clone_size: many
v_call: TRBV28
d_call: TRBD1
j_call: TRBJ2-7

cdr3_aa: CASTDRVRAFF
cdr3_nt: TGTGCCAGCACCGACAGGGTTAGGGCTTTCTTT
clone_size: many
v_call: TRBV6-2/TRBV6-3
d_call: TRBD1
j_call: TRBJ1-1

cdr3_aa: CASSVTTNNNYGYTF
cdr3_nt: TGTGCCAGCAGTGTGACAACGAATAATAACTATGGCTACACCTTC
clone_size: few
v_call: TRBV6-1
d_call: .
j_call: TRBJ1-2

cdr3_aa: CSARASGQETQYF
cdr3_nt: TGCAGTGCCAGGGCCAGCGGCCAAGAGACCCAGTACTTC
clone_size: many
v_call: TRBV20-1
d_call: .
j_call: TRBJ2-5

cdr3_aa: CASRKGEGTEAFF
cdr3_nt: TGTGCCAGCAGAAAGGGGGAAGGGACTGAAGCTTTCTTT
clone_size: many
v_call: TRBV6-1
d_call: .
j_call: TRBJ1-1

cdr3_aa: CASSPLREAGGAGYGYTF
cdr3_nt: TGTGCCAGCAGCCCCCTCAGGGAAGCAGGGGGCGCCGGCTATGGCTACACCTTC
clone_size: many
v_call: TRBV11-2
d_call: TRBD1
j_call: TRBJ1-2

cdr3_aa: CASSLHVGASYEQYF
cdr3_nt: TGTGCCAGCAGCCTACATGTCGGGGCGAGTTACGAGCAGTACTTC
clone_size: many
v_call: TRBV12-3/TRBV12-4
d_call: .
j_call: TRBJ2-7

cdr3_aa: CASSSQGMGANVLTF
cdr3_nt: TGCGCCAGCAGTTCTCAGGGAATGGGGGCCAACGTCCTGACTTTC
clone_size: few
v_call: TRBV5-1
d_call: .
j_call: TRBJ2-6

cdr3_aa: CASSDAAGGPNTQYF
cdr3_nt: TGTGCCAGCAGTGACGCAGCGGGAGGGCCAAATACGCAGTATTTT
clone_size: .
v_call: TRBV6-1
d_call: TRBD2
j_call: TRBJ2-3

cdr3_aa: CASSFGIGGEFSGSTIYF
cdr3_nt: TGTGCCAGCAGTTTTGGCATAGGGGGCGAATTCTCGGGAAGCACCATATATTTT
clone_size: once
v_call: TRBV12-3/TRBV12-4
d_call: TRBD1
j_call: TRBJ1-3

cdr3_aa: CASSEASGGHTEAFF
cdr3_nt: TGTGCCAGCAGTGAAGCGTCCGGGGGCCACACTGAAGCTTTCTTT
clone_size: many
v_call: TRBV2
d_call: .
j_call: TRBJ1-1

cdr3_aa: CASSLGVGREGVEQFF
cdr3_nt: TGTGCCAGCAGTTTAGGAGTAGGGCGGGAGGGCGTTGAGCAGTTCTTC
clone_size: many
v_call: TRBV12-3/TRBV12-4
d_call: TRBD2
j_call: TRBJ2-1

cdr3_aa: CASSPQGLWGYTF
cdr3_nt: TGTGCCAGCAGCCCCCAGGGGTTGTGGGGCTACACCTTC
clone_size: many
v_call: TRBV7-9
d_call: .
j_call: TRBJ1-2

cdr3_aa: CASSSPRTGVNEQFF
cdr3_nt: TGTGCCAGCAGCTCCCCTCGGACGGGAGTCAATGAGCAGTTCTTC
clone_size: .
v_call: TRBV7-3
d_call: .
j_call: TRBJ2-1

cdr3_aa: CASSASIRRAFF
cdr3_nt: TGTGCCAGCAGCGCCTCGATCAGGAGAGCTTTCTTT
clone_size: many
v_call: TRBV2
d_call: .
j_call: TRBJ1-1

cdr3_aa: CASRDRVETEAFF
cdr3_nt: TGTGCCAGCCGAGACAGGGTTGAAACTGAAGCTTTCTTT
clone_size: many
v_call: TRBV24-1
d_call: TRBD1
j_call: TRBJ1-1

cdr3_aa: CASSEAGQGIQPQHF
cdr3_nt: TGTGCCAGCAGTGAAGCGGGTCAGGGTATACAGCCCCAGCATTTT
clone_size: .
v_call: TRBV6-1
d_call: .
j_call: TRBJ1-5

cdr3_aa: CAPPGHAKQYF
cdr3_nt: TGCGCCCCTCCGGGCCACGCGAAGCAGTACTTC
clone_size: many
v_call: TRBV10-1
d_call: .
j_call: TRBJ2-7

cdr3_aa: CASSQDFATGRAFF
cdr3_nt: TGTGCCAGCAGCCAAGATTTTGCGACAGGTCGCGCTTTCTTT
clone_size: .
v_call: TRBV3-1
d_call: .
j_call: TRBJ1-1

cdr3_aa: CASRPGGYNEQFF
cdr3_nt: TGTGCCAGCAGGCCAGGGGGTTACAATGAGCAGTTCTTC
clone_size: .
v_call: TRBV7-8
d_call: TRBD1
j_call: TRBJ2-1

cdr3_aa: CASREGYGYTF
cdr3_nt: TGTGCCAGTCGGGAGGGCTATGGCTACACCTTC
clone_size: many
v_call: TRBV19
d_call: .
j_call: TRBJ1-2